This T cell receptor (beta chain) emerged from a study of follicular helper T cells after annual influenza vaccination. The CDR3 spans 13 residues. V lost 0 bases and J lost 5, with 7 bases in between. Per germline, CDR1 SGHAT and CDR2 FQNNGV. Study results and limitations: Recurrent ICOS+CD38+ cTfh clonotypes included tetramer and AIM influenza-specific ones. Change in circulating plasmablasts correlated with ICOS+CD38+ cTfh clonality change.

Time point: 2015-2016 season, pre-vaccination. Clones were sequenced by immunoSEQ multiplex PCR, and TCRdb holds only the in-frame ones, with some missing. This table holds over 4,500 clones, 82% found once. Concerning this clone: Its target is not known.

The sample consisted of CXCR5+ CD38- circulating T follicular helper cells from blood, taken on the day of influenza vaccination. Subset specified: circulating Tfh, non-naive CD4+CXCR5+PD-1+ (ICOS+CD38+ or ICOS-CD38-). This clonotype originated in an adult who received the influenza vaccine. The rearrangement uses TRBV11-2 and TRBJ2-5; D not resolved. CDR3 nucleotide sequence: TGTGCCAGCAGCTTAGATCTGAGGGAGACCCAGTACTTC. Its translation: CASSLDLRETQYF.